These 16 T cell receptor beta chains were sequenced from one sample in a study of T cells after yellow fever vaccination. From the 5' RACE reads, TCRdb called clonotypes with MiXCR, one entry per CDR3 protein. The data show just over 250,000 distinct CDR3 sequences, approximately 5.2% seen once. Here the sequenced sample was CD4+ T cells sorted from PBMCs, taken on the day of the yellow fever booster vaccination. All receptors come from a man in his late teens or twenties who received the YFV17D yellow fever vaccine.

The V and J genes are TRBV7-9 and TRBJ2-5; 7 bases align to TRBD1. V gave up 5 bases and J gave up 2 bases; unmatched junction bases: 8. The CDR3 runs 15 residues. CDR1 is SEHNR and CDR2 is FQNEAQ in the germline V gene (reference sequence). CDR3 DNA: TGTGCCAGCAGCCTAGGACAGGCGTCTCAAGAGACCCAGTACTTC. This gives the protein CASSLGQASQETQYF.

In its sample, this clonotype was seen many times. The rearrangement uses TRBV30 and TRBJ2-5; D is unresolved. V lost 1 base and J lost 3, with 9 bases in between. This CDR3 region has 13 residues. Germline V gives CDR1 GTSNPN, CDR2 SVGIG (reference sequence). CDR3 loop: CAWSAPWEETQYF. The CDR3 DNA follows: TGTGCCTGGAGTGCCCCTTGGGAAGAGACCCAGTACTTC.

The chain is built from TRBV5-8 and TRBJ1-3; tentative D call: TRBD1 (5 bases). The CDR3 sequence is 16 residues long. Trimming pared 4 bases from V and 0 bases from J, leaving 14 bases between. The germline V gene encodes CDR1 SGHTS and CDR2 YDEGEE. CDR3 protein: CASSPRDGISGNTIYF. The CDR3 DNA reads as TGTGCCAGCAGCCCCCGGGACGGGATCTCTGGAAACACCATATATTTT.

This clonotype turned up a few times. The chain combines TRBV29-1 with TRBJ2-1, with 8 nucleotides matching TRBD2. This CDR3 has 16 amino acids. Germline V lookup: CDR1 SQVTM, CDR2 ANQGSEA. Unmatched junction bases numbered 8, after V lost 4 bases and J lost 0 bases. CDR3 nucleotides: TGCAGCGTTGGGGGACTAGGTCAGAGCTCCTACAATGAGCAGTTCTTC. Amino acid sequence: CSVGGLGQSSYNEQFF.

This clonotype was observed at least ten times. The rearrangement uses TRBV10-3 and TRBJ2-3; tentative D call: TRBD2 (7 bases). Germline lookup yields CDR1 ENHRY and CDR2 SYGVKD. V was cut by 6 bases and J by 6 bases, with 16 bases left in between. The CDR3 totals 14 residues. CDR3 region: CAISRGAEADTQYF. As DNA, the CDR3 is TGTGCCATCAGCCGGGGGGCCGAGGCGGATACGCAGTATTTT.

This clonotype was detected only a few times. The V call is TRBV2, the J call TRBJ2-7; a possible D gene is TRBD1 (6 bases). This CDR3 contains 14 residues. V lost 4 bases and J 3 bases, leaving 13 bases between the germline ends. The germline V gene has CDR1 SNHLY and CDR2 FYNNEI. The CDR3 here is CASSVSQGNYEQYV. The CDR3 region has the DNA TGTGCCAGCAGTGTATCCCAGGGGAACTACGAGCAGTACGTC.

This clonotype was found many times. The chain uses TRBV5-1 and TRBJ2-5; 7 nucleotides align to TRBD1. This CDR3 contains 14 residues. The V gene's germline CDR1 is SGHRS and CDR2 YFSETQ. V was pared by 2 bases and J by 5 bases, with 6 bases of the junction left unmatched. CDR3 protein: CASSLEGARETQYF. CDR3 sequence (DNA): TGCGCCAGCAGCTTAGAGGGGGCGCGGGAGACCCAGTACTTC. Looking up the rest from reference TRBV5-1 and TRBJ2-5 gives the full variable domain: KAGVTQTPRYLIKTRGQQVTLSCSPISGHRSVSWYQQTPGQGLQFLFEYFSETQRNKGNFPGRFSGRQFSNSRSEMNVSTLELGDSALYLCASSLEGARETQYFGPGTRLLVL.

This clonotype has just a few counts. The genes are TRBV5-6 and TRBJ2-3, with a tentative D call TRBD2 (6 bases). The length of the CDR3 is 15 residues. Looked up from germline, CDR1 is SGHDT and CDR2 is YYEEEE. The V end lost 4 bases, the J end lost 0 bases, and 12 bases lay between the germline ends. The CDR3 coding sequence is TGTGCCAGCAGCATTCCGGGACTGAGCACAGATACGCAGTATTTT. Protein sequence: CASSIPGLSTDTQYF.

The rearrangement links TRBV27 to TRBJ1-2; D possibly corresponds to TRBD1 (6 bases). The ends were cut back, 6 bases at V and 8 bases at J, with 25 bases in the middle. The CDR3 covers 16 residues. Germline V gene sequence: CDR1 MNHEY, CDR2 SMNVEV (reference sequence). The CDR3: CASSKTSSRDTRGYTF. In DNA form, the CDR3 reads TGTGCCAGCAGCAAGACCTCGAGTAGGGACACTCGGGGCTACACCTTC.

The rearrangement links TRBV5-1 to TRBJ2-2; D gene unclear. CDR3 length: 16 residues. Germline CDR1 is SGHRS and CDR2 is YFSETQ. The V end lost 0 bases, the J end lost 0 bases, and 9 bases lay between the germline ends. CDR3 loop: CASSLAMTANTGELFF. CDR3 nucleotide sequence: TGCGCCAGCAGCTTGGCTATGACGGCGAACACCGGGGAGCTGTTTTTT.

This clonotype was seen repeatedly, ten times or more. V usage is TRBV7-2 and J usage is TRBJ1-1, with 8 bases identical to TRBD1. CDR1 and CDR2 from the germline V gene are SGHTA and FQGNSA. The V segment lost 3 bases and the J segment 2 bases; nucleotides outside the gene matches: 2. This CDR3 has 14 amino acids. Here the CDR3 DNA reads TGTGCCAGCAGCTTCGGGACAGGAAACACTGAAGCTTTCTTT. Translated, it gives CASSFGTGNTEAFF. Combining the CDR3 with reference TRBV7-2 and TRBJ1-1 gives the whole variable domain GAGVSQSPSNKVTEKGKDVELRCDPISGHTALYWYRQSLGQGLEFLIYFQGNSAPDKSGLPSDRFSAERTGGSVSTLTIQRTQQEDSAVYLCASSFGTGNTEAFFGQGTRLTVV.

The chain is built from TRBV18 and TRBJ1-6, with D tentatively TRBD1 (5 bases). Germline CDR1 reads KGHSH; CDR2 reads LQKENI. This CDR3 spans 15 amino acids. Trimming took 6 bases from V and 8 from J, leaving 17 bases between them. Written as DNA, the CDR3 is TGTGCCAGCTCCCGTGGGGCCTCGGCGGATTCACCCCTCCACTTT. Amino acids: CASSRGASADSPLHF.

This clonotype appeared many times. The chain couples TRBV5-1 to TRBJ1-1; D remains ambiguous. CDR1 is SGHRS, CDR2 YFSETQ, per germline. This CDR3 is built from 14 residues. Trimming took off 2 bases at V and 5 bases at J, with 13 bases between the two ends. The CDR3 bases are TGCGCCAGCAGCTTTGGAGGGTCGGAGACTGAAGCTTTCTTT. Residues: CASSFGGSETEAFF.

The rearrangement joins TRBV12-3 or TRBV12-4 to TRBJ2-5; TRBD2 matches 10 bases. The CDR3 runs to 16 residues. V trimming: 6 bases; J trimming: 2 bases; junction bases outside the gene matches: 9. The CDR3 reads CASSWTSGTIQETQYF. CDR3 coding DNA: TGTGCCAGCAGCTGGACTAGCGGAACGATACAAGAGACCCAGTACTTC.

The chain carries TRBV5-1 and TRBJ2-7, with 11 bases matching TRBD1. The CDR3 has 14 amino acids. With 3 bases clipped from V and 4 bases from J, the junction kept 3 bases outside the gene matches. CDR1 is SGHRS and CDR2 is YFSETQ in the germline V gene. CDR3 region: CASSSGQGAYEQYV. The CDR3 nucleotides read TGCGCCAGCAGCTCCGGACAGGGGGCATACGAGCAGTACGTC.

This clonotype was seen only a few times. The CDR3 nucleotides are TGTGCCAGCAGCCAATATGCGCTGGATACGCAGTATTTT. Translating gives CASSQYALDTQYF. The chain is built from TRBV14 and TRBJ2-3; D not resolved. V shed 2 bases and J shed 6 bases, with 9 bases lying between them. From germline, CDR1 is SGHDN and CDR2 FVKESK. This CDR3 comprises 13 residues.